This T cell receptor beta chain was identified in a study of blood T cell repertoires in COVID-19. This clone was seen a single time. Germline CDR1 is LNHDA and CDR2 is SQIVND (reference sequence). This CDR3 spans 12 amino acids. V dropped 5 bases and J dropped 0 bases, with 2 bases sitting between them. This table comes from immunoSEQ multiplex PCR, and its TCRdb copy is limited to in-frame clones, with some not included. The table shows just over 150,000 clones, with about nine tenths occurring only once. Sequencing was done on a sample of peripheral blood. The chain combines TRBV19 with TRBJ2-4, with D uncertain. The sequence derives from a man younger than 40 with COVID-19, enrolled during active disease. CDR3 nucleotides: TGTGCCAGTAGTCAAGCCAAAAACATTCAGTACTTC. It specifies CASSQAKNIQYF.